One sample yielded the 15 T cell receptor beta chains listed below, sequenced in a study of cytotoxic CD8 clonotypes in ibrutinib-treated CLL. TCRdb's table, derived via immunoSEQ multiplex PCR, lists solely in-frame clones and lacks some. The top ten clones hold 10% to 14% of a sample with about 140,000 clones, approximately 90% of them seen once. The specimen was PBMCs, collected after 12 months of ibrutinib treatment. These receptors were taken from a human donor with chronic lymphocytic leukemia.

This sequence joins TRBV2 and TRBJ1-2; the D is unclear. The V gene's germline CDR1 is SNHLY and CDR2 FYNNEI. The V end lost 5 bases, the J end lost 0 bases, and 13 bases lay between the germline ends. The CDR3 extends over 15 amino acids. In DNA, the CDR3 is TGTGCCAGCAGTTTCGGACGAGGAGCTAACTATGGCTACACCTTC. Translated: CASSFGRGANYGYTF.

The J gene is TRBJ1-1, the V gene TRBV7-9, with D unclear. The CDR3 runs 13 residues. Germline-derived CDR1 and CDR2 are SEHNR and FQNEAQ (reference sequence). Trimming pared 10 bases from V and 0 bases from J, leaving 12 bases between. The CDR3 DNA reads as TGTGCCACCGAAAGGGAGATGAACACTGAAGCTTTCTTT. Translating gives CATEREMNTEAFF.

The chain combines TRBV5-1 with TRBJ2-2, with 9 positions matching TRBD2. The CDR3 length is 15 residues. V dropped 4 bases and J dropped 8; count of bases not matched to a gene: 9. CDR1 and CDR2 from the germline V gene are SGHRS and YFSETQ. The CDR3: CASSLRTSESGELFF. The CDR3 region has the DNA TGCGCCAGCAGCCTGCGGACTAGCGAGTCAGGGGAGCTGTTTTTT.

CDR3: CASSLPGPRETQYF. DNA of the CDR3: TGTGCCAGCAGTTTACCCGGGCCCCGAGAGACCCAGTACTTC. The chain has TRBV27 and TRBJ2-5, with unresolved D. Germline V lookup: CDR1 MNHEY, CDR2 SMNVEV (reference sequence). Trimming left V 2 bases short and J 4 bases short, with 11 bases between. CDR3 length equals 14 residues.

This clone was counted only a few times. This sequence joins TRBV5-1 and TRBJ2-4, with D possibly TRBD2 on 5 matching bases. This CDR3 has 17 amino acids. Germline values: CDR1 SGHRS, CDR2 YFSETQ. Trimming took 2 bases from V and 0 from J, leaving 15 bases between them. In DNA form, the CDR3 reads TGCGCCAGCAGCTTTAGCGCCGAAAACCTAGCCAAAAACATTCAGTACTTC. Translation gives CASSFSAENLAKNIQYF.

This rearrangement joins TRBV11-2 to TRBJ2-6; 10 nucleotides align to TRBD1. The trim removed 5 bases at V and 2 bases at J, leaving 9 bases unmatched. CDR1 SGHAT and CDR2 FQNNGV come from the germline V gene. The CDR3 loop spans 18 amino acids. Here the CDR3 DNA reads TGTGCCAGCAGCGGTAGGAGACAGGGGGCCGCTGGGGCCAACGTCCTGACTTTC. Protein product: CASSGRRQGAAGANVLTF.

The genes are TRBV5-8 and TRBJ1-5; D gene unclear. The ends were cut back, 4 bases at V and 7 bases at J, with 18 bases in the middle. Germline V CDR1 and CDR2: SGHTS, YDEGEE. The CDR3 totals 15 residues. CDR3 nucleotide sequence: TGTGCCAGCAGCCTAACCCTCCTATCCGAACAGCCCCAGCATTTT. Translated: CASSLTLLSEQPQHF.

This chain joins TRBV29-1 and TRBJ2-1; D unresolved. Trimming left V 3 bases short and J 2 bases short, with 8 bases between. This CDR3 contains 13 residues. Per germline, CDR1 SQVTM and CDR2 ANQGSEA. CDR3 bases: TGCAGCGTTGAGGGCAGAGCCTACAATGAGCAGTTCTTC. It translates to CSVEGRAYNEQFF.

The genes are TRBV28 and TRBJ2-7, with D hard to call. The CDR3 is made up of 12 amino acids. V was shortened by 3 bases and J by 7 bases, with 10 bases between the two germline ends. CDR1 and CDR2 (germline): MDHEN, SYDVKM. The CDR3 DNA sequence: TGTGCCAGCAGTTTTCGTGGAAATGAGCAGTACTTC. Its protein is CASSFRGNEQYF.

The CDR3 sequence: CASRSETGINQPQHF. The CDR3 DNA follows: TGTGCCAGCAGATCCGAGACAGGGATTAATCAGCCCCAGCATTTT. The chain uses TRBV28 and TRBJ1-5; 7 nucleotides align to TRBD1. CDR3 length: 15 amino acids. CDR1 and CDR2 from the germline V gene are MDHEN and SYDVKM. Trimming at V came to 6 bases and at J to 4 bases, leaving 9 bases not matched to a gene.

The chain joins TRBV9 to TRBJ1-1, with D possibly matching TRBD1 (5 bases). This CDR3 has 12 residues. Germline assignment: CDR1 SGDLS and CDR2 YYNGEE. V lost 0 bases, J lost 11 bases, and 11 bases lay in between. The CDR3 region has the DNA TGTGCCAGCAGCGTAGATACGGGGGAGGCTTTCTTT. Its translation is CASSVDTGEAFF. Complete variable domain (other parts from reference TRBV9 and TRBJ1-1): DSGVTQTPKHLITATGQRVTLRCSPRSGDLSVYWYQQSLDQGLQFLIQYYNGEERAKGNILERFSAQQFPDLHSELNLSSLELGDSALYFCASSVDTGEAFFGQGTRLTVV.

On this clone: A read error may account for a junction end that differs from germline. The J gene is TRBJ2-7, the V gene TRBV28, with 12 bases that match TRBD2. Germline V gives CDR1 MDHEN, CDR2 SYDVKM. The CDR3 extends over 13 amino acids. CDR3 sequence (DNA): TGTGCCAGCAGTGAAGGACTAGCGGGGAGGATTCACTTC. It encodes CASSEGLAGRIHF.

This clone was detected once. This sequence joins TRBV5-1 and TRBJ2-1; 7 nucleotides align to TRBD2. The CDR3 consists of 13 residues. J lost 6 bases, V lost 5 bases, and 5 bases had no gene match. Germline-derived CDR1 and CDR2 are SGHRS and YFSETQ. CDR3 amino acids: CASRPGLGNEQFF. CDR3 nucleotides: TGCGCCAGCAGACCTGGACTAGGCAATGAGCAGTTCTTC.

The chain's CDR3 is CASSYSGGSSYNEQFF. CDR3 bases: TGTGCCAGCAGTTACTCCGGCGGGAGCTCCTACAATGAGCAGTTCTTC. This chain connects TRBV6-6 to TRBJ2-1, with 7 bases lining up with TRBD2. This CDR3 contains 16 residues. The germline gives CDR1 MNHNY, CDR2 SVGAGI (reference sequence). Germline trimming cut 0 bases from V and 0 bases from J; bases unmatched to any gene: 2.

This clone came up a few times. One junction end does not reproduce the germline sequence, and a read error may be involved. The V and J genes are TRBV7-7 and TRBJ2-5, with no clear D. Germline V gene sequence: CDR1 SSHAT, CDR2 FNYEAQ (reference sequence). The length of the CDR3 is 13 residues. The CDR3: CASSLESGETQYF. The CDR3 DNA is TGTGCTAGCAGCTTGGAATCTGGGGAGACCCAGTACTTC.